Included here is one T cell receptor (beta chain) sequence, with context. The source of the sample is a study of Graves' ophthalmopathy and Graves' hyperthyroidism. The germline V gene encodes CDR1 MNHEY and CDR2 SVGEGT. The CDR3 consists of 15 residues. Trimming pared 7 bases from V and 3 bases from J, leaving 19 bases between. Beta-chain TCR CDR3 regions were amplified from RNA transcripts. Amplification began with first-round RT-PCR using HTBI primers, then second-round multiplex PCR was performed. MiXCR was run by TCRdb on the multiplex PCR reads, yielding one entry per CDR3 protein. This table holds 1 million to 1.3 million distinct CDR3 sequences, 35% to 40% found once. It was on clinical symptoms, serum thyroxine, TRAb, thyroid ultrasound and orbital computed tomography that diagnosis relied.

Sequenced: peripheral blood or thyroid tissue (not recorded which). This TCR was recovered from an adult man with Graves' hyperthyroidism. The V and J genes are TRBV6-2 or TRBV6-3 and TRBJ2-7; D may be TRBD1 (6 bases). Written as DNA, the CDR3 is TGTGCCAGCACGGGGTCCCAGGGGAGAGGCTACGAGCAGTACTTC. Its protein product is CASTGSQGRGYEQYF.